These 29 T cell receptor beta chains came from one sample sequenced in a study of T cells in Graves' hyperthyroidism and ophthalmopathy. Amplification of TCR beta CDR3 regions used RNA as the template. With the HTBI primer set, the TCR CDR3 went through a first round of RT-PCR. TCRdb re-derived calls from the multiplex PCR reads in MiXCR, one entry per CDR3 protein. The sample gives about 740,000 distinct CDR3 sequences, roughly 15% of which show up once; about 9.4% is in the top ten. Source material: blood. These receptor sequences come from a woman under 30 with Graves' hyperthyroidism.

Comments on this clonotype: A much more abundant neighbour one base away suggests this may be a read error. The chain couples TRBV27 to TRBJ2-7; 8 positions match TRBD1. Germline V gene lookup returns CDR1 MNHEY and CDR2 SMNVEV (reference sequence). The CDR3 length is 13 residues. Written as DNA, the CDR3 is TGTGCCGGCAGTTTCGACAGGGGTAGCGAGCAGTACTTC. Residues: CAGSFDRGSEQYF.

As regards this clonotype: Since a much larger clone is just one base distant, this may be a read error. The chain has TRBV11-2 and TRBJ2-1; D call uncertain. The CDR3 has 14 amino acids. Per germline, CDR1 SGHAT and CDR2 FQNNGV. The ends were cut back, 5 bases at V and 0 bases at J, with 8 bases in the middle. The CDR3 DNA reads TGTGCCAGCAGCCCCCTTAACTCCTACAATGAGCAGTTCTTC. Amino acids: CASSPLNSYNEQFF.

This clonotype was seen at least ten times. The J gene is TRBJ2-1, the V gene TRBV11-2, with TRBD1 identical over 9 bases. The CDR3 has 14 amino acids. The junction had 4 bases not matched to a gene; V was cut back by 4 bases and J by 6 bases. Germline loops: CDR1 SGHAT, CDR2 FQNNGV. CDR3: CASSSTTGGNEQFF. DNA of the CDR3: TGTGCCAGCAGCTCAACGACAGGGGGCAATGAGCAGTTCTTC. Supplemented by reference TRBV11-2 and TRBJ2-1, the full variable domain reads EAGVAQSPRYKIIEKRQSVAFWCNPISGHATLYWYQQILGQGPKLLIQFQNNGVVDDSQLPKDRFSAERLKGVDSTLKIQPAKLEDSAVYLCASSSTTGGNEQFFGPGTRLTVL.

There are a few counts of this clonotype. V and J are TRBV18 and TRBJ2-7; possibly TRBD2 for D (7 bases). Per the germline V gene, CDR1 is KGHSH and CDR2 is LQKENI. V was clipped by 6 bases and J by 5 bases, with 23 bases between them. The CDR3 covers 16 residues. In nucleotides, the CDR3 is TGTGCCAGCTCCCCCCGGGAGAGCGGGACATGGAACGAGCAGTACTTC. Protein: CASSPRESGTWNEQYF.

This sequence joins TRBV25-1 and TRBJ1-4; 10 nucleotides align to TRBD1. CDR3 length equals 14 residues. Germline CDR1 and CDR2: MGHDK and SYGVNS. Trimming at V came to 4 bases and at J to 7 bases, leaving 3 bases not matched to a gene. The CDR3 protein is CASSVTGGSEKLFF. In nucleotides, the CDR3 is TGTGCCAGCAGTGTGACAGGGGGCAGTGAAAAACTGTTTTTT.

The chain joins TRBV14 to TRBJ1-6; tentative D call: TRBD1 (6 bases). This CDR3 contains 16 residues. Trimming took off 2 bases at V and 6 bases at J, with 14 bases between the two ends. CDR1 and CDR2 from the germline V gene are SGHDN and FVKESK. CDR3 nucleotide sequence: TGTGCCAGCAGCCAAACAGGGAATGGGGGTAATTCACCCCTCCACTTT. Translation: CASSQTGNGGNSPLHF.

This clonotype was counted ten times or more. The CDR3 sequence: CSALWTRWDEQFF. In nucleotides, the CDR3 is TGCAGTGCTCTATGGACTAGGTGGGATGAGCAGTTCTTC. The chain couples TRBV20-1 to TRBJ2-1; 7 bases match TRBD2. V lost 5 bases and J lost 8; bases outside the gene matches: 9. Germline CDR1 and CDR2: DFQATT and SNEGSKA (reference sequence). This CDR3 is 13 amino acids long.

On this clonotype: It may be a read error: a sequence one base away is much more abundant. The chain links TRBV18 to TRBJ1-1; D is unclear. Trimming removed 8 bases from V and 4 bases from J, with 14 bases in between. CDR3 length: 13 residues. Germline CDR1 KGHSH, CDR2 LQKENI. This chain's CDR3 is CASPPPGFTEAFF. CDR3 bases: TGTGCCAGCCCCCCTCCGGGGTTCACTGAAGCTTTCTTT.

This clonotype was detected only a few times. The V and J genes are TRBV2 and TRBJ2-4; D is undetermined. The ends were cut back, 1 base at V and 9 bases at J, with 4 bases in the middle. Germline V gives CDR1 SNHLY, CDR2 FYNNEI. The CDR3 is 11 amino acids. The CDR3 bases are TGTGCCAGCAGTGAAGGGAGCATTCAGTACTTC. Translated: CASSEGSIQYF.

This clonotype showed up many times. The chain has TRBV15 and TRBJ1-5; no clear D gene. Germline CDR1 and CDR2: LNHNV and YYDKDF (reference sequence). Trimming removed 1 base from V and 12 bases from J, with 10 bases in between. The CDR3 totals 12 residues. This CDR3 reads CATSRVSGNQHF. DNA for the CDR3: TGTGCCACCAGCAGAGTCAGCGGAAACCAGCATTTT.

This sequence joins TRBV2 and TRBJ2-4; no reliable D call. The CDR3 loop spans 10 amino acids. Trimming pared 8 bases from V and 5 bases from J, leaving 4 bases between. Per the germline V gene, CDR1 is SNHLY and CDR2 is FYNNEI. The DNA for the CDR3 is TGTGCCAGCGAAGAAAACATTCAGTACTTC. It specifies CASEENIQYF.

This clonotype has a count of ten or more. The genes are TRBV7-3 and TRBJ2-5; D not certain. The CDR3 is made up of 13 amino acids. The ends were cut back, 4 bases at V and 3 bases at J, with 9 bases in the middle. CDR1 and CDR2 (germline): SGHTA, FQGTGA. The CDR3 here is CASSSPPEETQYF. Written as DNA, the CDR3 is TGTGCCAGCAGCTCCCCTCCTGAAGAGACCCAGTACTTC.

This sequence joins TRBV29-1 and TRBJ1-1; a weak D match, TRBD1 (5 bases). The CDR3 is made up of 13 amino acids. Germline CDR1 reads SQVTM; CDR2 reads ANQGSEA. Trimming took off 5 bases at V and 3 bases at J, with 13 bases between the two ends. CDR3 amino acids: CSVTPWGDTEAFF. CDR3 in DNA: TGCAGCGTTACCCCCTGGGGGGACACTGAAGCTTTCTTT.

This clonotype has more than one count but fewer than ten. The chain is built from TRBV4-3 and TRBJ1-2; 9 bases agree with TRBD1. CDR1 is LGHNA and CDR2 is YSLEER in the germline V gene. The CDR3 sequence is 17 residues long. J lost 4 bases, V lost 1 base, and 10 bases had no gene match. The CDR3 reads CASSQGVDPGQGYGYTF. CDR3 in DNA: TGCGCCAGCAGCCAAGGGGTCGATCCGGGACAGGGCTATGGCTACACCTTC.

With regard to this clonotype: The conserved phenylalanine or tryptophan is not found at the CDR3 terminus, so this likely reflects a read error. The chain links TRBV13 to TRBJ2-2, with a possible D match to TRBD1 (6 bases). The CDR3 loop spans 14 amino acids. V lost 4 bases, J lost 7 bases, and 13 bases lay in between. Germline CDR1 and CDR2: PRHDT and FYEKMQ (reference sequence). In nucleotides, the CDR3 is TGTGCCAGCAGCTCACAGGGCCGAAGCGGGGAGCTGTTTCTT. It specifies CASSSQGRSGELFL.

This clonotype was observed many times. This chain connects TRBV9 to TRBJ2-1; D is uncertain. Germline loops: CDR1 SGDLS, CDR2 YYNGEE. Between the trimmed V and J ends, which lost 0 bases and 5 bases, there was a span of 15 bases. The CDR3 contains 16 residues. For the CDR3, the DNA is TGTGCCAGCAGCGTAGGGCGAACTACGGGCAACAATGAGCAGTTCTTC. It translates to CASSVGRTTGNNEQFF.

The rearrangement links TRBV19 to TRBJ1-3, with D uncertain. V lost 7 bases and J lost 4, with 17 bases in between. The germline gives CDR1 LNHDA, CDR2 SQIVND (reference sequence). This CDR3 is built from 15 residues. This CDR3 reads CASTGPGNPGNTIYF. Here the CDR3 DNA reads TGTGCCAGTACCGGCCCGGGGAACCCAGGAAACACCATATATTTT.

For the CDR3, the DNA is TGTGCCAGTAGTCCATACTCCCTGGGGACAGCGCCTAATGAAAAACTGTTTTTT. It encodes CASSPYSLGTAPNEKLFF. This rearrangement joins TRBV19 to TRBJ1-4, with TRBD1 matching 7 bases. Unmatched junction bases numbered 15, after V lost 5 bases and J lost 3 bases. Germline V CDR1 and CDR2: LNHDA, SQIVND (reference sequence). The CDR3 is 18 amino acids. The complete variable domain, with remaining parts taken from reference TRBV19 and TRBJ1-4, reads DGGITQSPKYLFRKEGQNVTLSCEQNLNHDAMYWYRQDPGQGLRLIYYSQIVNDFQKGDIAEGYSVSREKKESFPLTVTSAQKNPTAFYLCASSPYSLGTAPNEKLFFGSGTQLSVL.

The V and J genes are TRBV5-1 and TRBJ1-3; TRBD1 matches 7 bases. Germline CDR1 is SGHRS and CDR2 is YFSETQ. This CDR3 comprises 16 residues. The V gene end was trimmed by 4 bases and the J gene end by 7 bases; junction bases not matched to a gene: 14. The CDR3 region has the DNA TGCGCCAGCAGCCCCGAATCGCACAGGGGCAGTAACACCATATATTTT. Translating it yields CASSPESHRGSNTIYF.

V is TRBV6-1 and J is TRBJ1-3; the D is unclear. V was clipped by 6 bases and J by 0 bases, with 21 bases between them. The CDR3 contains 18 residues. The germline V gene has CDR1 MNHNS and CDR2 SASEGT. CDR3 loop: CASSSNPGSRHSGNTIYF. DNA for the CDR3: TGTGCCAGCAGCTCCAACCCCGGGTCTCGGCACTCTGGAAACACCATATATTTT.

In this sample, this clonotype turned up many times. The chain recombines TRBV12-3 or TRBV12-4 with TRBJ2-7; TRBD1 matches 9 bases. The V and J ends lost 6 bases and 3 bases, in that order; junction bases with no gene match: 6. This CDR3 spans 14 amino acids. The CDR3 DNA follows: TGTGCCAGCAGGCCCCAGACAGGGGGCTACGAGCAGTACTTC. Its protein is CASRPQTGGYEQYF.

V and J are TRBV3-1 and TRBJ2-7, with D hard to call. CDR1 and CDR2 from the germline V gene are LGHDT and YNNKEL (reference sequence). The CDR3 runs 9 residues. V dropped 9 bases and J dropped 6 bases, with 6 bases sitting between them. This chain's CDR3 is CARGLEQYF. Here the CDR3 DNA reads TGTGCCAGAGGGCTCGAGCAGTACTTC.

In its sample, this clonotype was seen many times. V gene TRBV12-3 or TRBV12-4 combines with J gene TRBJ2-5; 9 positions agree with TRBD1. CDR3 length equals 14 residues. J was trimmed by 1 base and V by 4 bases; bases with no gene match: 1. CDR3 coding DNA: TGTGCCAGCAGTTGGGGACAGGGCCAAGAGACCCAGTACTTC. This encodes CASSWGQGQETQYF.

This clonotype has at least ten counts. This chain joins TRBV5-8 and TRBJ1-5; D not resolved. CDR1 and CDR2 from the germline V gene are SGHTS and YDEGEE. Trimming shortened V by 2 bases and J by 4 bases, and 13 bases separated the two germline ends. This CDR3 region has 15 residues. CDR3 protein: CASSFRGSLNQPQHF. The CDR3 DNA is TGTGCCAGCAGCTTTCGCGGGAGCCTGAATCAGCCCCAGCATTTT.

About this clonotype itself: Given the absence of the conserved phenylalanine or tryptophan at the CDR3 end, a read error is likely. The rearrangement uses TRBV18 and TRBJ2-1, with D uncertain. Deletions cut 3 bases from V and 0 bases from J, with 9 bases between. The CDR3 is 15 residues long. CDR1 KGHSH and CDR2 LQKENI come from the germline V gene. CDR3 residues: CASSPGESSYNEQFL. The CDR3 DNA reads TGTGCCAGCTCACCTGGGGAAAGCTCCTACAATGAGCAGTTCCTC.

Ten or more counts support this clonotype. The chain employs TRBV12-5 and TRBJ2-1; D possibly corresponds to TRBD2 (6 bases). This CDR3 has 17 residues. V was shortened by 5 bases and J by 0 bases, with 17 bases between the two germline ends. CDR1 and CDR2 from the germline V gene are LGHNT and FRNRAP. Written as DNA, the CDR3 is TGTGCTAGTGGTCCCCCGGGTAGCGGAAGCTCCTACAATGAGCAGTTCTTC. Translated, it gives CASGPPGSGSSYNEQFF.

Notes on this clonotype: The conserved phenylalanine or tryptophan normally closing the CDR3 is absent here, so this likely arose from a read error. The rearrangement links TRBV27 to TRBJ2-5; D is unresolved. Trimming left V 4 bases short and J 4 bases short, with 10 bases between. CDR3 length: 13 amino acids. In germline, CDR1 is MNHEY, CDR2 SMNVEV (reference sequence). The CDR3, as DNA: TGTGCCAGCAGTTCCCCGCCCCGAGAGACCCAGTACTCC. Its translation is CASSSPPRETQYS.

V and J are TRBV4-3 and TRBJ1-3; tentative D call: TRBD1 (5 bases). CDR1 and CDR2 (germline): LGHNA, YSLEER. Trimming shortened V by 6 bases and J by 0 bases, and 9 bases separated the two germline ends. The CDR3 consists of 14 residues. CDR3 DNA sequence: TGCGCCAGCAGTCGGGACCTCTCTGGAAACACCATATATTTT. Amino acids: CASSRDLSGNTIYF.

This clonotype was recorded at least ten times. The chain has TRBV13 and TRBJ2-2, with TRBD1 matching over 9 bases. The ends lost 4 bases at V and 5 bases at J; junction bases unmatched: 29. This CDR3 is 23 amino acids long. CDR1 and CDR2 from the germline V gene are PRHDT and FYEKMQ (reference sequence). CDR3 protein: CASSSRESGQGHKGYLRTGELFF. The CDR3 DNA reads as TGTGCCAGCAGCTCCCGGGAGTCGGGACAGGGCCATAAAGGGTATCTTCGTACCGGGGAGCTGTTTTTT.